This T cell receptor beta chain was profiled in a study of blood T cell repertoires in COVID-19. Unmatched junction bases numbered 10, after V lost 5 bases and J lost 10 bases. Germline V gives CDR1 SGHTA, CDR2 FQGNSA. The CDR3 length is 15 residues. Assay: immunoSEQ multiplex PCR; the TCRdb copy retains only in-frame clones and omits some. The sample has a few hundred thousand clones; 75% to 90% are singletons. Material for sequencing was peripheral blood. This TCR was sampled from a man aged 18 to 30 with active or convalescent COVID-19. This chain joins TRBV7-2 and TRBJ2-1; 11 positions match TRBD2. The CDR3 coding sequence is TGTGCCAGCAGCGCCCGACCACTAGCGGGAGTAGAGCAGTTCTTC. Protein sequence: CASSARPLAGVEQFF. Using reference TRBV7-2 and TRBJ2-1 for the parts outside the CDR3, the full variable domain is GAGVSQSPSNKVTEKGKDVELRCDPISGHTALYWYRQSLGQGLEFLIYFQGNSAPDKSGLPSDRFSAERTGGSVSTLTIQRTQQEDSAVYLCASSARPLAGVEQFFGPGTRLTVL.